Below are 16 T cell receptor beta chains sequenced from a single sample in a study of cytomegalovirus exposure and HLA in healthy donors. In the PCR, 60 Vbeta and 13 Jbeta primers were used. Data came from immunoSEQ multiplex PCR; TCRdb stores just in-frame clones and leaves some out. The data contain 60,000 or so clones, 89% of them singletons. The sample taken for sequencing was PBMCs. The receptor source for this set is a man aged 30-40 years in good health and CMV-seropositive.

CDR3 in amino acids: CASSGRGSETQYF. CDR3 sequence (DNA): TGTGCCAGCAGCGGCAGGGGGTCAGAGACCCAGTACTTC. The chain carries TRBV7-9 and TRBJ2-5, with 7 bases aligning to TRBD1. The V gene end was trimmed by 5 bases and the J gene end by 4 bases; junction bases not matched to a gene: 4. This CDR3 has 13 amino acids. Germline CDR1 and CDR2: SEHNR and FQNEAQ (reference sequence).

V and J are TRBV25-1 and TRBJ1-1, with 9 bases fitting TRBD1. Germline V gives CDR1 MGHDK, CDR2 SYGVNS. The CDR3 sequence is 14 residues long. With V trimmed by 3 bases and J by 3 bases, 2 bases remained unmatched. The CDR3 is CASSETGGYTEAFF. The DNA of the CDR3 is TGTGCCAGCAGTGAGACAGGGGGGTACACTGAAGCTTTCTTT.

V gene TRBV7-6 combines with J gene TRBJ2-1; D might be TRBD2 (5 bases). This CDR3 has 13 amino acids. Looked up from germline, CDR1 is SGHVS and CDR2 is FNYEAQ. V was cut by 7 bases and J by 2 bases, with 9 bases left in between. Here the CDR3 DNA reads TGTGCCAGCACCTCCGGGACCTACAATGAGCAGTTCTTC. Translation gives CASTSGTYNEQFF.

The chain has TRBV28 and TRBJ2-7; 7 positions match TRBD1. Germline CDR1 is MDHEN and CDR2 is SYDVKM. The CDR3 length is 14 residues. V trimming: 6 bases; J trimming: 7 bases; junction bases outside the gene matches: 12. In DNA, the CDR3 is TGTGCCAGCAGCCGAATCCTGACAGGGTGGGAGCAGTACTTC. Its protein is CASSRILTGWEQYF.

This chain uses TRBV19 with TRBJ1-3; 9 bases match TRBD1. The junction had 3 bases not matched to a gene; V was cut back by 4 bases and J by 2 bases. Germline CDR1 reads LNHDA; CDR2 reads SQIVND (reference sequence). This CDR3 contains 15 residues. The CDR3 DNA reads TGTGCCAGTAGTACGACAGGGGGAGCTGGAAACACCATATATTTT. This encodes CASSTTGGAGNTIYF.

V is TRBV29-1 and J is TRBJ2-7; 11 nucleotides agree with TRBD1. CDR3 length: 16 residues. The J segment lost 5 bases and the V segment lost 4 bases, leaving 13 bases of the junction unmatched. The germline CDR1 and CDR2 sequences are SQVTM and ANQGSEA. The CDR3, as DNA: TGCAGCGTTGCGTCTCAACCGGGACAGGGGGGCGACGAGCAGTACTTC. Its translation: CSVASQPGQGGDEQYF.

This clone appeared once. V is TRBV5-1 and J is TRBJ2-2; TRBD1 might be the D (5 bases). V lost 0 bases and J lost 6, with 6 bases in between. The CDR3 spans 13 residues. The germline gives CDR1 SGHRS, CDR2 YFSETQ. This CDR3 is CASSLEGPGELFF. The CDR3, as DNA: TGCGCCAGCAGCTTGGAGGGGCCCGGGGAGCTGTTTTTT.

The V gene is TRBV5-8, the J gene TRBJ1-1; D not resolved. Germline CDR1 reads SGHTS; CDR2 reads YDEGEE. This CDR3 is 14 amino acids long. Between the trimmed V and J ends, which lost 4 bases and 6 bases, there was a span of 16 bases. The CDR3 sequence is CASSGREGKPEAFF. In DNA, the CDR3 is TGTGCCAGCAGCGGCCGCGAGGGAAAACCTGAAGCTTTCTTT.

The V and J genes are TRBV6-1 and TRBJ2-7, with 10 bases fitting TRBD1. The V segment lost 6 bases and the J segment 2 bases; nucleotides outside the gene matches: 4. This CDR3 region has 14 residues. Germline CDR1 MNHNS, CDR2 SASEGT. CDR3 amino acids: CASRGQGSPYEQYF. The CDR3 region has the DNA TGTGCCAGCAGGGGACAGGGGTCACCCTACGAGCAGTACTTC.

CDR3 coding DNA: TGTGCCAGCAGCTTGTTCAGCGGGAGTATCGGAGATACGCAGTATTTT. Translated: CASSLFSGSIGDTQYF. J is TRBJ2-3 and V is TRBV5-6, with 8 bases identical to TRBD2. There are 16 residues in the CDR3. Trimming cost V 1 base and J 5 bases; bases outside gene matches: 9. Germline V gene data show CDR1 as SGHDT and CDR2 as YYEEEE.

This sequence joins TRBV9 and TRBJ2-1, with 9 bases aligning to TRBD2. Per germline, CDR1 SGDLS and CDR2 YYNGEE. V gave up 3 bases and J gave up 2 bases; unmatched junction bases: 3. There are 15 residues in the CDR3. The CDR3 DNA follows: TGTGCCAGCAGCGCCGCTAGCGGGGCCTACAATGAGCAGTTCTTC. As protein: CASSAASGAYNEQFF.

The chain combines TRBV7-9 with TRBJ1-1; TRBD1 aligns across 8 bases. Germline V gives CDR1 SEHNR, CDR2 FQNEAQ (reference sequence). The CDR3 consists of 14 residues. V dropped 4 bases and J dropped 2; count of bases not matched to a gene: 3. CDR3 coding DNA: TGTGCCAGCAGCTCCGGACAGGGAAACACTGAAGCTTTCTTT. Translating it yields CASSSGQGNTEAFF.

The rearrangement uses TRBV7-2 and TRBJ2-3, with D possibly matching TRBD1 (5 bases). In germline, CDR1 is SGHTA, CDR2 FQGNSA. The CDR3 contains 14 residues. V was pared by 4 bases and J by 1 base, with 9 bases between. CDR3 amino acids: CASSSQTGTDTQYF. The CDR3 nucleotides read TGTGCCAGCAGCTCCCAGACAGGCACAGATACGCAGTATTTT.

The chain combines TRBV28 with TRBJ2-6, with 7 nucleotides matching TRBD2. The CDR3 runs 17 residues. CDR1 is MDHEN and CDR2 is SYDVKM in the germline V gene. V lost 6 bases to trimming and J lost 0 bases; unmatched junction nucleotides: 8. Here the CDR3 DNA reads TGTGCCAGCAGCCTCGGGGGGTGGGCCTCTGGGGCCAACGTCCTGACTTTC. Translation gives CASSLGGWASGANVLTF.

J is TRBJ1-6 and V is TRBV5-1; the D gene is possibly TRBD1 (5 bases). This CDR3 has 14 amino acids. V was trimmed by 0 bases and J by 8 bases, leaving 9 bases between them. The germline CDR1 and CDR2 sequences are SGHRS and YFSETQ. This CDR3 is CASSLGQGDSPLHF. CDR3 sequence (DNA): TGCGCCAGCAGCTTGGGGCAGGGCGATTCACCCCTCCACTTT.

This clone showed up just once. The CDR3 nucleotides read TGCAGCGTCCAGGACTGGGGTTCCGAGCAGTACTTC. It specifies CSVQDWGSEQYF. The chain employs TRBV29-1 and TRBJ2-5; D might be TRBD2 (5 bases). The J call could be wrong; TRBJ2-7 is a better fit for the DNA end. Germline CDR1 SQVTM, CDR2 ANQGSEA. This CDR3 is built from 12 residues.